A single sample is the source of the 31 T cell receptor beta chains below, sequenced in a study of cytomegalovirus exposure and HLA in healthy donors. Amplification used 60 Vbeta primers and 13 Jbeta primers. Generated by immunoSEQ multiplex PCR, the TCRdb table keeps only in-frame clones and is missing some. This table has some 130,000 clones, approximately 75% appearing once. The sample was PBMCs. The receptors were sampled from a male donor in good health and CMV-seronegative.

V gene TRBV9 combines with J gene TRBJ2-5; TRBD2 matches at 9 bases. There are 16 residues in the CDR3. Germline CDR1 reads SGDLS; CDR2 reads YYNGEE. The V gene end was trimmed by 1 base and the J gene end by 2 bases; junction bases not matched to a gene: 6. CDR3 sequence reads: CASSVQGAGGQETQYF. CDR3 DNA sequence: TGTGCCAGCAGCGTACAGGGAGCGGGGGGACAAGAGACCCAGTACTTC.

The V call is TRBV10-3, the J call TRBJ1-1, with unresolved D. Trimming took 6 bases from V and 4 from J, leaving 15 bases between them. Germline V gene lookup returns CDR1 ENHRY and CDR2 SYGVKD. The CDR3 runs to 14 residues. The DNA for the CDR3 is TGTGCCATCAGCCACGAGCTGGAGGGCACTGAAGCTTTCTTT. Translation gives CAISHELEGTEAFF.

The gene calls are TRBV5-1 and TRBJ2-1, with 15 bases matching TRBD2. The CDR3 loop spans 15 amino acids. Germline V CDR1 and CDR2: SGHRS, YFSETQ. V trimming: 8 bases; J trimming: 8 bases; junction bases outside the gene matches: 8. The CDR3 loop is CASRNGTSGGYEQFF. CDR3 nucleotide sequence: TGCGCCAGTCGTAACGGGACTAGCGGGGGGTATGAGCAGTTCTTC.

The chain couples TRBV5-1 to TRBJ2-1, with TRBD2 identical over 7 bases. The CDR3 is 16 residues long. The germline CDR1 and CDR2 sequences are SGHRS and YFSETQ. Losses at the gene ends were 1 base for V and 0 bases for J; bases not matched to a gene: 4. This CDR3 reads CASSLYGGSSYNEQFF. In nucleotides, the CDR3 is TGCGCCAGCAGCTTGTACGGGGGGTCCTCCTACAATGAGCAGTTCTTC.

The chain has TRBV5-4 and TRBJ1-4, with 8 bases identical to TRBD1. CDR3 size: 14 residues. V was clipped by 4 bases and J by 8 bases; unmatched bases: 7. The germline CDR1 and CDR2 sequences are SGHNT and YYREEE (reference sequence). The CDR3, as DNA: TGTGCCAGCAGCCAGGACAGGGATAAAGAAAAACTGTTTTTT. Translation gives CASSQDRDKEKLFF.

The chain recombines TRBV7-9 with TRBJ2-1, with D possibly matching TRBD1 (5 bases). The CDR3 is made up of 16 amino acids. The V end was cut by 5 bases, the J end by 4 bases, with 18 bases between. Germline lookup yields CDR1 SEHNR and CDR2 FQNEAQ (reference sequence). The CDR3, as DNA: TGTGCCAGCAGCCCCCCAGGAGCAGGGATATACAATGAGCAGTTCTTC. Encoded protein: CASSPPGAGIYNEQFF.

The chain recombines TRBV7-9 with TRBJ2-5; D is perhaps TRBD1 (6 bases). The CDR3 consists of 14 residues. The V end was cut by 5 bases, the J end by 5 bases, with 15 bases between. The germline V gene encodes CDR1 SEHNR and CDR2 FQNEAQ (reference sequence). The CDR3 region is CASSRTGRGETQYF. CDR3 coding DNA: TGTGCCAGCAGCCGCACAGGGAGAGGGGAGACCCAGTACTTC. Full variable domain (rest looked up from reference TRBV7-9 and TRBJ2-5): DTGVSQNPRHKITKRGQNVTFRCDPISEHNRLYWYRQTLGQGPEFLTYFQNEAQLEKSRLLSDRFSAERPKGSFSTLEIQRTEQGDSAMYLCASSRTGRGETQYFGPGTRLLVL.

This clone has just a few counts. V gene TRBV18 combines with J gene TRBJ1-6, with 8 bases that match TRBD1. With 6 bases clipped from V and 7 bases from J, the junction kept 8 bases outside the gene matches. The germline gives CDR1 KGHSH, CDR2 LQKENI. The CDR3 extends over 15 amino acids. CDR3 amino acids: CASSPQGALNSPLHF. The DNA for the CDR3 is TGTGCCAGCTCTCCGCAGGGGGCTTTAAATTCACCCCTCCACTTT.

CDR3 nucleotides: TGCGCCAGCAGCCAGGGGCAGGGTTATAGCAATCAGCCCCAGCATTTT. Translation: CASSQGQGYSNQPQHF. The rearrangement links TRBV4-3 to TRBJ1-5; D possibly corresponds to TRBD1 (5 bases). Germline V gives CDR1 LGHNA, CDR2 YSLEER. V was shortened by 3 bases and J by 0 bases, with 12 bases between the two germline ends. The CDR3 runs to 16 residues.

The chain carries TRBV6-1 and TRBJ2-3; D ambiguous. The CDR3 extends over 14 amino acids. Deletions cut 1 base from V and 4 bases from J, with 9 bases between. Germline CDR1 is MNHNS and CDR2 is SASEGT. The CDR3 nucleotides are TGTGCCAGCAGTGAAGATGCGGCCCCAGATACGCAGTATTTT. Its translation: CASSEDAAPDTQYF.

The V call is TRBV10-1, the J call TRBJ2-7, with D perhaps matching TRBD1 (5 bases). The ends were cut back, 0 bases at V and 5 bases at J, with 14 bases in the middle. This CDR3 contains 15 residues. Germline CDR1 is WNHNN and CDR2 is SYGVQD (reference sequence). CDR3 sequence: CASSESPQGVHEQYF. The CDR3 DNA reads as TGCGCCAGCAGTGAGTCGCCGCAGGGTGTGCACGAGCAGTACTTC.

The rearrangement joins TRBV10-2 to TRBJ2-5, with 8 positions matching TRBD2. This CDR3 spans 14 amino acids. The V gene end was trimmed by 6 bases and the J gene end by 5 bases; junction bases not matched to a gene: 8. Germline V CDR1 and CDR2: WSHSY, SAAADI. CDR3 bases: TGCGCCAGCAGGGGAAGACGCGGGGGGGAGACCCAGTACTTC. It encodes CASRGRRGGETQYF.

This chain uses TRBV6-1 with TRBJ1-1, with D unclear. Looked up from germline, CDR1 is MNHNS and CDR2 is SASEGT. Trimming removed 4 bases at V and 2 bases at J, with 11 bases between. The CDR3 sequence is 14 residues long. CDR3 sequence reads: CASSAVGSNTEAFF. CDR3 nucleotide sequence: TGTGCCAGCAGTGCAGTTGGCAGTAACACTGAAGCTTTCTTT.

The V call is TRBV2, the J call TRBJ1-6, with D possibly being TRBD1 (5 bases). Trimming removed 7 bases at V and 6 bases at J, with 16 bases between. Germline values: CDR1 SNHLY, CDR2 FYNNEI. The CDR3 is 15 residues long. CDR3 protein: CASTTTGGSNSPLHF. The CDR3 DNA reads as TGTGCCAGCACCACGACGGGGGGGTCTAATTCACCCCTCCACTTT.

The CDR3 coding sequence is TGTGCCAGCAGCTTAGCGGGGGGCAGGGGAGGGACCGGGGAGCTGTTTTTT. It specifies CASSLAGGRGGTGELFF. V usage is TRBV7-2 and J usage is TRBJ2-2; D might be TRBD2 (7 bases). Germline V lookup: CDR1 SGHTA, CDR2 FQGNSA. The V end lost 0 bases, the J end lost 5 bases, and 16 bases lay between the germline ends. The CDR3 runs to 17 residues.

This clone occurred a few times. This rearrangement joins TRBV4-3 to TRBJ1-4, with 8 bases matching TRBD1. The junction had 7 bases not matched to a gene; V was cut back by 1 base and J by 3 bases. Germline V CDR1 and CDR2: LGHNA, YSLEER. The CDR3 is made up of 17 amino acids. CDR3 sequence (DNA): TGCGCCAGCAGCCAAGGCACAGGGGGGCGGGCTAATGAAAAACTGTTTTTT. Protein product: CASSQGTGGRANEKLFF.

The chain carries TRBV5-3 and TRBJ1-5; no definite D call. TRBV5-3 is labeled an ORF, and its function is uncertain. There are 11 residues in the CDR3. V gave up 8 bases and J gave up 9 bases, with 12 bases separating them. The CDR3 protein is CARGGRRPQHF. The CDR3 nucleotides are TGTGCCAGGGGAGGGCGTAGGCCCCAGCATTTT.

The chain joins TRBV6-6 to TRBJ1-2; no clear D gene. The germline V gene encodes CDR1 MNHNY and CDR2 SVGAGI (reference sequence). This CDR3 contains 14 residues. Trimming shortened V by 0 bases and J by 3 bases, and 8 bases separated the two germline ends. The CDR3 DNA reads TGTGCCAGCAGTTACTCAAGACGGGACTATGGCTACACCTTC. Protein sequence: CASSYSRRDYGYTF.

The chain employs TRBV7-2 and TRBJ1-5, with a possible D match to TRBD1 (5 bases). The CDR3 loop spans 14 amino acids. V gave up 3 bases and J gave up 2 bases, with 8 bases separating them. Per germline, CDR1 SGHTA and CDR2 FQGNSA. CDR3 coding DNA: TGTGCCAGCAGCTTGCGGGGGGGCAATCAGCCCCAGCATTTT. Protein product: CASSLRGGNQPQHF.

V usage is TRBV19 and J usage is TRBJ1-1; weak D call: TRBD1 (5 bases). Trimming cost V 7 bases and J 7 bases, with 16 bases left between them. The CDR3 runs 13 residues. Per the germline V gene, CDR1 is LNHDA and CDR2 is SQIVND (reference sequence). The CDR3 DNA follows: TGTGCCAGTACCTCCCTGGGGGGAGGTGAAGCTTTCTTT. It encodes CASTSLGGGEAFF.

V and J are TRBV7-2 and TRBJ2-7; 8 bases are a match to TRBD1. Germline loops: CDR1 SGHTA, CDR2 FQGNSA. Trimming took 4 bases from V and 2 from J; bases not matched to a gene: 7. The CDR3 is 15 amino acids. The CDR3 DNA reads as TGTGCCAGCAGCTGGAGACAGGGGATGGCCTACGAGCAGTACTTC. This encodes CASSWRQGMAYEQYF.

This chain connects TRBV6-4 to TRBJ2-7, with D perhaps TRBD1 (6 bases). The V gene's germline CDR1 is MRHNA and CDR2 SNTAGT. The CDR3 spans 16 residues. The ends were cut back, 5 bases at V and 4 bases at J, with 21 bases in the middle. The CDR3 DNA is TGTGCCAGCAGTCCCCCGAACAGGGACGTTTTGTACGAGCAGTACTTC. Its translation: CASSPPNRDVLYEQYF.

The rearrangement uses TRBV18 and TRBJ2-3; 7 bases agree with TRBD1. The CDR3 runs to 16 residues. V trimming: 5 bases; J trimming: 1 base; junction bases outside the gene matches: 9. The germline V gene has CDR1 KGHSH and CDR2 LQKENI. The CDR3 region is CASSSLGGFGTDTQYF. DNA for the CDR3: TGTGCCAGCTCATCACTAGGGGGCTTTGGCACAGATACGCAGTATTTT.

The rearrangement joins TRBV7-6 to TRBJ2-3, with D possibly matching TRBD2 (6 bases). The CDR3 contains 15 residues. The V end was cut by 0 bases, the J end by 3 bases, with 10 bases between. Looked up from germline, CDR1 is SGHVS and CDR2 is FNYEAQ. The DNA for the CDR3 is TGTGCCAGCAGCTTAGCGCCCGGAGGGACAGATACGCAGTATTTT. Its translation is CASSLAPGGTDTQYF.

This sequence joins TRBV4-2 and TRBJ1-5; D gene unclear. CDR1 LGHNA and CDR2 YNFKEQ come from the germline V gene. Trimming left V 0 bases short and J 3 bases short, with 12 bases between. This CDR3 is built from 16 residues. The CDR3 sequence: CASSQDGRSPNQPQHF. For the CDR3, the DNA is TGTGCCAGCAGCCAAGACGGCAGGTCCCCCAATCAGCCCCAGCATTTT.

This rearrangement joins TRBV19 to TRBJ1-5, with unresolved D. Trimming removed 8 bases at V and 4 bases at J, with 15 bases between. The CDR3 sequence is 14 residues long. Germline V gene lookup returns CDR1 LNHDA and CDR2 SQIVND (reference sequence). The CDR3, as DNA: TGTGCCAGTTCCCCCGGGTTAGTGAATCAGCCCCAGCATTTT. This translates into CASSPGLVNQPQHF.

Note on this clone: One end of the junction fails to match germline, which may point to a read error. In DNA form, the CDR3 reads TGTGCCAGCAGCGGGGACTTGCTCTACACTGAGCAGTTCTTC. Its translation is CASSGDLLYTEQFF. The chain couples TRBV9 to TRBJ2-1, with a weak D call TRBD2 (6 bases). The CDR3 totals 14 residues. Germline CDR1 reads SGDLS; CDR2 reads YYNGEE. The full variable domain, completed using reference TRBV9 and TRBJ2-1, is DSGVTQTPKHLITATGQRVTLRCSPRSGDLSVYWYQQSLDQGLQFLIQYYNGEERAKGNILERFSAQQFPDLHSELNLSSLELGDSALYFCASSGDLLYTEQFFGPGTRLTVL.

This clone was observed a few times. The CDR3 nucleotides are TGTGCCAGCAGCCCTCAGGGGCACAGTGAAGCTTTCTTT. Protein product: CASSPQGHSEAFF. V usage is TRBV5-5 and J usage is TRBJ1-1, with D perhaps TRBD1 (6 bases). Germline V lookup: CDR1 SGHKS, CDR2 YYEKEE (reference sequence). Trimming removed 4 bases from V and 7 bases from J, with 14 bases in between. The CDR3 runs to 13 residues.

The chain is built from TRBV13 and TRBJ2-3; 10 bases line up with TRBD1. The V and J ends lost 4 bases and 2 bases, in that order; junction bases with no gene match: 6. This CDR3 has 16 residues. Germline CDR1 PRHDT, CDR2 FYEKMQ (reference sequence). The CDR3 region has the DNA TGTGCCAGCAGCTACCCGGGACAGGGGACCACAGATACGCAGTATTTT. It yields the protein CASSYPGQGTTDTQYF.

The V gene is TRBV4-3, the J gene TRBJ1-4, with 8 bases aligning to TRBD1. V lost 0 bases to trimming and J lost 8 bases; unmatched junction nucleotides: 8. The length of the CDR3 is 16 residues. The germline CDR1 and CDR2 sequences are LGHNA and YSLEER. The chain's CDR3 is CASSQDGAGGWEKLFF. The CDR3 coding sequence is TGCGCCAGCAGCCAAGATGGGGCAGGGGGCTGGGAAAAACTGTTTTTT.

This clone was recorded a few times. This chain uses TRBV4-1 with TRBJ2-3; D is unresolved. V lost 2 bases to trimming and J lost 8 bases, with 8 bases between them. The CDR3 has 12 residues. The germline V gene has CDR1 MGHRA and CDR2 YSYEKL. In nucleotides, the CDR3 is TGCGCCAGCAGCCAAAGCGTCGGTACGCAGTATTTT. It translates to CASSQSVGTQYF.